This entry lists 4 T cell receptor beta chains sequenced from one sample in a study of CD8+ T cells in alopecia areata. Pooled cells of cutaneous lymph node origin were sorted on CD4, CD8alpha, NKG2D, NKG2ACE and other markers. TCR sequencing used cDNA made by reverse transcription of extracted RNA. Generated by immunoSEQ multiplex PCR, the TCRdb table keeps only in-frame clones and is missing some. The sample contains around 290,000 clones, none of them singletons. Specimen: CD4+ T cells sorted from a lymph node. The receptors were gathered from a C3H/HeJ mouse with alopecia areata. Strain MHC haplotype: H2-k.

Regarding this clone: Gene names denote mouse genes. Incomplete CDR3 DNA: TGTGCTAGCAGTACAGGTTCCTATAATTCGCCC. It codes for CASSTGSYNSP. The whole CDR3 reads CASSTGSYNSPLYF. V and J are TRBV17 and TRBJ1-6; D unclear. The read comes to an end 3 residues before the CDR3 does, leaving the germline J gene to fill in the end. TRBJ1-6 is placed among ORFs of uncertain function. V dropped 4 bases and J dropped 0 bases, with 4 bases sitting between them. Germline-derived CDR1 and CDR2 are MNHDT and YYDKIL. The CDR3 is 14 amino acids.

Remarks on this clone: Gene labels here are mouse ones. The read ends 4 residues early relative to the CDR3; the germline J gene fills the gap. This specimen includes other DNA sequences encoding the same CDR3. This sequence joins TRBV13-1 and TRBJ2-2; 10 bases match TRBD1. The junction had 6 bases not matched to a gene; V was cut back by 5 bases and J by 2 bases. Germline V CDR1 and CDR2: NSHNY, SYGAGN. The CDR3 covers 16 residues. The CDR3 loop reads CASSPPGQGNTGQLYF. CDR3 DNA, as far as it was read: TGTGCCAGCAGCCCCCCGGGACAGGGGAACACCGGG.

A few counts support this clone. Gene names denote mouse genes. The CDR3 extends 4 residues past the end of the read, so its final part is completed from the germline J gene. This chain joins TRBV5 and TRBJ1-2, with a tentative D call TRBD1 (6 bases). The CDR3 runs to 14 residues. Germline CDR1 and CDR2: LGHNA and YNLKQL (reference sequence). The CDR3 protein is CASSPHWGGGDYTF. The sequenced part of the CDR3 DNA is TGTGCCAGCAGCCCCCACTGGGGGGGCGGC.

Regarding this clone: Genes here carry mouse names. Coverage ceases 4 residues before the CDR3 finishes, and the germline J gene fills in the end. The chain couples TRBV13-1 to TRBJ1-2; no firm D call. Germline loops: CDR1 NSHNY, CDR2 SYGAGN. There are 13 residues in the CDR3. V was pared by 5 bases and J by 3 bases, with 11 bases between. The CDR3 region is CASSPQEDSDYTF. Incomplete CDR3 DNA: TGTGCCAGCAGCCCGCAGGAGGACTCC.